A selection of T cell receptor beta chains follows, all from one sample in a study of shared clonotypes between healthy human individuals. Sequenced by immunoSEQ multiplex PCR; TCRdb stores in-frame clones only, minus some. The sample lists some 630,000 clones; 72% were seen once. The sequencing input was memory CD4+ T cells sorted from blood. These receptors were obtained from a woman in her twenties or thirties in good health. Each CDR3 is given with its conserved first and last residue. A D gene is named only where the DNA matches it firmly. Expanded clones get a size class; other rows say once, few or many, or leave the size out.

TRBJ1-2,-,TRBV4-1,-,CASSQGDRRWGANYGYTF,TGCGCCAGCAGCCAAGGGGACCGCCGGTGGGGAGCTAACTATGGCTACACCTTC
TRBJ2-5,few,TRBV2,TRBD2,CASNIGLAGVETQYF,TGTGCCAGCAATATTGGCCTAGCGGGAGTCGAGACCCAGTACTTC
TRBJ1-2,few,TRBV4-1,-,CASSQVVSNYGYTF,TGCGCCAGCAGCCAAGTGGTCTCGAACTATGGCTACACCTTC
TRBJ1-2,-,TRBV28,-,CASSSPSSTGTFSYGYTF,TGTGCCAGCAGTTCCCCCTCCTCTACAGGCACCTTCTCCTATGGCTACACCTTC
TRBJ1-1,-,TRBV5-1,-,CASSLATAWPEAFF,TGCGCCAGCAGCTTGGCGACAGCATGGCCTGAAGCTTTCTTT
TRBJ1-2,-,TRBV6-6,-,CASSHLRGNGYTF,TGTGCCAGCAGCCACTTAAGGGGAAATGGCTACACCTTC
TRBJ2-7,-,TRBV10-2,-,CASRPQGAGGAYEQYF,TGCGCCAGCAGGCCCCAGGGGGCGGGAGGGGCCTACGAGCAGTACTTC
TRBJ2-7,-,TRBV2,-,CASSETAYEQYF,TGTGCCAGCAGTGAGACAGCCTACGAGCAGTACTTC
TRBJ2-5,many,TRBV5-1,-,CASSPGEGAIQETQYF,TGCGCCAGCAGCCCCGGGGAGGGGGCGATTCAAGAGACCCAGTACTTC
TRBJ1-3,-,TRBV5-1,TRBD1,CASSLSGTGANTIYF,TGCGCCAGCAGCTTATCCGGGACAGGGGCCAACACCATATATTTT
TRBJ1-2,-,TRBV28,-,CASSDPPAGNYGYTF,TGTGCCAGCAGTGACCCCCCGGCGGGTAACTATGGCTACACCTTC
TRBJ1-3,-,TRBV6-1,-,CASSEGVRTSGNTIYF,TGTGCCAGCAGTGAAGGGGTCCGTACCTCTGGAAACACCATATATTTT
TRBJ2-7,-,TRBV5-1,-,CASSLGTYEQYF,TGCGCCAGCAGCTTGGGTACCTACGAGCAGTACTTC
TRBJ1-5,-,TRBV5-1,-,CASSQRPGENQPQHF,TGCGCCAGCAGCCAGCGGCCAGGTGAAAATCAGCCCCAGCATTTT
TRBJ2-1,-,TRBV19,-,CASERGSEQFF,TGTGCCAGTGAGCGCGGGTCGGAGCAGTTCTTC
TRBJ1-2,-,TRBV30,-,CAWSAGNYGYTF,TGTGCCTGGAGCGCTGGGAACTATGGCTACACCTTC
TRBJ2-7,-,TRBV4-1,-,CARKLPGKDF,TGCGCCAGAAAGCTACCCGGGAAGGACTTC
TRBJ2-3,-,TRBV29-1,TRBD2,CSVPSGLAGVTDTQYF,TGCAGCGTCCCCTCGGGCTTAGCGGGAGTGACAGATACGCAGTATTTT
TRBJ2-3,-,TRBV28,-,CASSRQDRTDTQYF,TGTGCCAGCAGCCGACAGGACCGCACAGATACGCAGTATTTT
TRBJ2-1,-,TRBV7-7,TRBD2,CASSLQGGLAENEQFF,TGTGCCAGCAGCTTACAGGGGGGACTAGCGGAAAATGAGCAGTTCTTC
TRBJ2-1,-,TRBV10-1,-,CASSGDGKSYNEQFF,TGCGCCAGCAGTGGGGACGGTAAATCTTACAATGAGCAGTTCTTC
TRBJ2-4,-,TRBV30,TRBD1,CAWSRGRQAKNIQYF,TGTGCCTGGAGTAGGGGGCGCCAGGCCAAAAACATTCAGTACTTC
TRBJ1-2,-,TRBV28,TRBD1,CASSYPISGGAGGGYTF,TGTGCCAGCAGTTACCCAATTTCAGGGGGAGCCGGAGGTGGCTACACCTTC
TRBJ1-5,-,TRBV30,-,CAWSPRLADQPQHF,TGTGCCTGGAGTCCCCGACTCGCAGATCAGCCCCAGCATTTT
TRBJ1-2,-,TRBV28,-,CASTREANYGYTF,TGTGCCAGCACAAGGGAAGCTAACTATGGCTACACCTTC
TRBJ1-1,-,TRBV7-9,-,CASSLSAGVPEAFF,TGTGCCAGCAGCTTATCGGCAGGGGTTCCTGAAGCTTTCTTT
TRBJ1-5,-,TRBV7-3,-,CASSPQGGQPQHF,TGTGCCAGCAGCCCCCAGGGCGGTCAGCCCCAGCATTTT
TRBJ2-1,-,TRBV5-1,TRBD2,CASSSQAGVVYNEQFF,TGCGCCAGCAGCTCCCAAGCGGGAGTGGTGTACAATGAGCAGTTCTTC
TRBJ2-5,-,TRBV27,TRBD2,CASSPRLARETQYF,TGTGCCAGCAGTCCCCGACTAGCAAGGGAGACCCAGTACTTC
TRBJ2-5,-,TRBV7-9,-,CASSLPQLGTQYF,TGTGCCAGCAGCCTTCCCCAACTGGGGACCCAGTACTTC
TRBJ1-4,-,TRBV28,-,CASSSGVINEKLFF,TGTGCCAGCAGTTCAGGGGTCATTAATGAAAAACTGTTTTTT
TRBJ1-2,many,TRBV28,-,CASSFNGGYTF,TGTGCCAGCAGTTTCAACGGGGGCTACACCTTC
TRBJ2-5,few,TRBV6-1,-,CASSEAPRQYQETQYF,TGTGCCAGCAGTGAAGCGCCAAGACAGTACCAAGAGACCCAGTACTTC